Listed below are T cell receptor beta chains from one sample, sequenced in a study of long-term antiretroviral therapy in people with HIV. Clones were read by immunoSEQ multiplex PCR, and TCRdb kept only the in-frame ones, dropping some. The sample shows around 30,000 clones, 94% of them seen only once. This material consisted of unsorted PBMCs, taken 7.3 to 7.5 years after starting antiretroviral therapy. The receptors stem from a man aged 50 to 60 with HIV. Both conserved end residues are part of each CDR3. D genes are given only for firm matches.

DNA: TGTGCCGTTACGGGGCCCGTGAATGAGCAGTTCTTC
CDR3: CAVTGPVNEQFF
D: -
J: TRBJ2-1
V: TRBV7-9

DNA: TGTGCCAGCAGCCGGTATATGAACACTGAAGCTTTCTTT
CDR3: CASSRYMNTEAFF
D: -
J: TRBJ1-1
V: TRBV5-5

DNA: TGTGCCAGCAGCGTAACCAGCGGGGGGTCGGGCACAGATACGCAGTATTTT
CDR3: CASSVTSGGSGTDTQYF
D: TRBD2
J: TRBJ2-3
V: TRBV9

DNA: TGCGCCAGCAGTCTCACCCCCGACAAGACTGAAGCTTTCTTT
CDR3: CASSLTPDKTEAFF
D: -
J: TRBJ1-1
V: TRBV23-1

DNA: TGTGCCAGTAGTAAAAACAGGGGGACTGAAGCTTTCTTT
CDR3: CASSKNRGTEAFF
D: TRBD1
J: TRBJ1-1
V: TRBV19

DNA: TGTGCCTGGAAGGGGGTGACAGGCTCGGACTATGGCTACACCTTC
CDR3: CAWKGVTGSDYGYTF
D: -
J: TRBJ1-2
V: TRBV30

DNA: TGTGCCAGTAGTATAACAGTAGTAGGCACTGAAGCTTTCTTT
CDR3: CASSITVVGTEAFF
D: -
J: TRBJ1-1
V: TRBV19

DNA: TGCGCCAGCAGCTTTGGCAGGGGAACTGAAGCTTTCTTT
CDR3: CASSFGRGTEAFF
D: -
J: TRBJ1-1
V: TRBV5-1

DNA: TGTGCCATCAGTGTAACCGGGTCGGGCACAGATACGCAGTATTTT
CDR3: CAISVTGSGTDTQYF
D: -
J: TRBJ2-3
V: TRBV10-3

DNA: TGCGCCAGCAGTGAGGGCAGCACAGATACGCAGTATTTT
CDR3: CASSEGSTDTQYF
D: -
J: TRBJ2-3
V: TRBV10-1

DNA: TGTGCCAGCAGCCGCAGGGATGAGCAGTTCTTC
CDR3: CASSRRDEQFF
D: -
J: TRBJ2-1
V: TRBV7-2

DNA: TGTGCCATCAGTGATGGGACTAGCGGGGGTTACGAGCAGTACTTC
CDR3: CAISDGTSGGYEQYF
D: TRBD2
J: TRBJ2-7
V: TRBV10-3

DNA: TGTGCCACCAGGTACCCCGGGACAGGGAACACCGGGGAGCTGTTTTTT
CDR3: CATRYPGTGNTGELFF
D: TRBD1
J: TRBJ2-2
V: TRBV15

DNA: TGTGCCAGCAGCTTAGTTGGGAGGACCGAGCAGTACTTC
CDR3: CASSLVGRTEQYF
D: -
J: TRBJ2-7
V: TRBV7-8

DNA: TGCAGTGCTAGAGACACCTACGAGCAGTACTTC
CDR3: CSARDTYEQYF
D: -
J: TRBJ2-7
V: TRBV20-1

DNA: TGTGCCAGCAGCGTAGCGGAGGGATCAGGCTATGGCTACACCTTC
CDR3: CASSVAEGSGYGYTF
D: -
J: TRBJ1-2
V: TRBV9

DNA: TGCGCCAGCAGCCAAAGCGTACTAGGGAGGCAGTACTTC
CDR3: CASSQSVLGRQYF
D: -
J: TRBJ2-7
V: TRBV4-3

DNA: TGCGCCAGCAGGCCGGGGCCCCGACTAGATACGCAGTATTTT
CDR3: CASRPGPRLDTQYF
D: -
J: TRBJ2-3
V: TRBV5-1

DNA: TGTGCCAGCAGCTTAACGGCAGAGCCTGGGGCCAACGTCCTGACTTTC
CDR3: CASSLTAEPGANVLTF
D: -
J: TRBJ2-6
V: TRBV7-3

DNA: TGTGCCAGCAGCCAAGATGGGTACACCGGGGAGCTGTTTTTT
CDR3: CASSQDGYTGELFF
D: -
J: TRBJ2-2
V: TRBV4-2

DNA: TGTGCCAGCAGCACGGGACTAGCGGGGGTCAATGAGCAGTTCTTC
CDR3: CASSTGLAGVNEQFF
D: TRBD2
J: TRBJ2-1
V: TRBV5-4

DNA: TGTGCCAGCAGCTTGGTTGGACAGGGCACAGATACGCAGTATTTT
CDR3: CASSLVGQGTDTQYF
D: TRBD1
J: TRBJ2-3
V: TRBV5-6

DNA: TGTGCCAGCAGTTTATTATGGAACCGGGAGCAGTACTTC
CDR3: CASSLLWNREQYF
D: -
J: TRBJ2-7
V: TRBV27

DNA: TGTGCCAGCAGCTTTTCAGCGGGGTCAAGCTCCTACGAGCAGTACTTC
CDR3: CASSFSAGSSSYEQYF
D: TRBD2
J: TRBJ2-7
V: TRBV7-2

DNA: TGTGCCAGCACACGGCGAGGGAACACTGAAGCTTTCTTT
CDR3: CASTRRGNTEAFF
D: -
J: TRBJ1-1
V: TRBV6-5

DNA: TGTGCCACCAGCTTAGAGGTGGGACTAGCCCTTTATAATTCACCCCTCCACTTT
CDR3: CATSLEVGLALYNSPLHF
D: -
J: TRBJ1-6
V: TRBV15